The subject of this entry is one TCR beta chain. Which antigen it targets is not known. Qualities for individual bases were not recorded, and no much larger clone is one base off. The cohort was made up of around 720 healthy bone marrow donors. Cohort members were all nominally healthy when sampled, although unrecorded immune exposures were likely present. The donor tested CMV seronegative, placing the donor among the 350 or so seronegative members of the cohort. Every donor gave a peripheral blood sample, and the peripheral blood mononuclear cells from that sample were used for TCR beta sequencing. Genomic DNA was extracted from the blood cell samples with the Qiagen DNeasy Blood Extraction Kit. These data originate in a study of cytomegalovirus exposure and HLA in healthy donors (dated by TCRdb to 2015 to 2018). Concerning the study at large: An earlier analysis of a few hundred of the donors reported roughly 300 Gb of sequence data and 117 million unique TCR beta sequences obtained from about 179 million T cells. About 320 gigabases of sequencing data and roughly 90 million unique TCR sequences were included in an early release covering 550 to 650 HLA-typed donors. Among the roughly 400 genotyped donors, 81% belonged to the genetic ancestry cluster associated with self-reported Caucasian donors. The aim of the study was to test whether cataloging public T cell receptors could identify signatures of past pathogen exposure. Using immunosequencing, the study profiled T cell repertoires from some 670 subjects and related those repertoires to cytomegalovirus serostatus. In addition to the first cohort of about 650 subjects, a separate validation cohort of 120 different subjects was used. To predict cytomegalovirus infection status, the study combined high-throughput TCR immunosequencing, statistical association of individual TCRs with disease status, and machine learning. A later analysis re-examined previously published TCR beta repertoires from hundreds of donors and added high-resolution HLA genotyping to investigate patterns of TCR occurrence. In the later analysis, no new phenotypic data were used to find candidate immune exposures; instead, reliance was placed on TCR beta sequences and their occurrence across donors. To decide whether each TCR beta V gene segment behaved as functional or pseudogenic, an earlier analysis of some 570 of the donors relied on high-throughput TCR beta sequencing. Donor age, sex, ethnicity and CMV serostatus were collected together with the repertoire data. Genome-wide SNP genotypes for about 65% of the 666 donors were used in a later genetic analysis, which treated that subset as a discovery cohort. Every discovery cohort repertoire had been produced on one sequencing platform. HLA typing included class I and class II loci at four-digit resolution. Typing coverage differed by locus: A, B, C, DRB1 and DQB1 were typed in roughly 620-640 donors, DQA1 in around 500, DPA1 in 600 to 610, and DPB1 in approximately 450. A few DR-DQ haplotypes were treated as single units for association and clustering because of strong linkage in the cohort. Across 398 genotyped donors of the cohort, an average of approximately 220,000 unique TCR beta nucleotide sequences per donor were sequenced, and around 19% of those sequences were non-productive.

The library was produced with the immunoSEQ multiplex PCR assay. For the multiplex PCR, a mixture combining 60 forward primers for TCR Vbeta segments and 13 reverse primers for TCR Jbeta segments was used. Amplification of the CDR3 region of rearranged TCR beta genes was performed with a multiplex PCR assay on genomic DNA. The Illumina HiSeq System was used to sequence the amplified TCR beta libraries as 87-base-pair reads. As for how the authors treated the data: A later analysis counted about 76 million unique TCR beta chains across the 666 repertoires, and some 11 million of these chains were shared by at least two donors. Raw reads were error-corrected and collapsed into unique sequences by a nearest-neighbor algorithm in which closely related sequences were merged to remove PCR and sequencing errors. To assign V, D and J gene segments, CDR3 sequences were aligned to IMGT reference sequences. For a sequence to be retained, at least a six-nucleotide match to both a V gene segment and a J gene segment was required. A rearrangement was called productive if the CDR3 had no stop codons and remained in frame with V and J, and every other rearrangement was called non-productive. CDR3 was defined according to IMGT convention as the region running from the second conserved V-encoded cysteine to the conserved J-encoded phenylalanine. In an earlier analysis of roughly 610 of the donors, sequences lacking an unambiguous match to a single V gene segment were excluded. In an earlier analysis of roughly 600 of the donors, a V segment was called functional when productive rearrangements were above 56.7%, and segregating when the standard deviation between donors exceeded 5%. A statistical classification framework was built to diagnose cytomegalovirus status from the catalog of TCR beta chain sequences. V and J gene assignment, in a later analysis, came from comparing TCR nucleotide sequences with IMGT/GENE-DB human TR gene sequences. In a later analysis, CDR3 sequences and most-parsimonious VDJ recombination scenarios were assigned using the TCRdist pipeline. In a later analysis, each TCR beta chain was defined by its CDR3 amino acid sequence together with its V-gene family, and reads lacking a unique V-gene family were excluded. A later analysis removed 550 to 700 highly shared, low-generation-probability nucleotide sequences to deal with suspected cross-contamination and a sequencing artifact. In a later analysis, a clonal expansion index was calculated for each public chain from normalized within-repertoire ranks of inferred template counts. A later analysis computed generation probabilities with a VDJ recombination model fitted to out-of-frame rearrangements, and checked the results against IGoR. In a later analysis, TCR-TCR, TCR-HLA and TCR-CMV co-occurrence was scored with hypergeometric tests, and a repertoire-size bias correction was applied to TCR pairs. False discovery rates were estimated in a later analysis by permuting HLA or CMV assignments 20 times. In a later analysis, co-occurring TCRs were grouped with DBSCAN, and TCRdist sequence similarity was added when clustering was performed within HLA-allele-positive subsets. Repertoires with fewer than 30,000 or more than 120,000 public chains were left out of co-occurrence clustering, as were four to six repertoires with anomalous nucleotide sharing. TCRdb took this table from immuneACCESS and kept in-frame rearrangements with V and J called. Such tables lack part of the clones; where checked against another copy, unresolved V genes explain under half of the gap, and the rest is unexplained. V, J and clone size were drawn from that table, and D and trimming were deduced from the DNA. This sample gives roughly 240,000 clones in total; 80% to 90% of them show up just once. Clones ranked in the top ten supply about 0.25% of the sample.

The V and J ends are trimmed by 4 bases and 4 bases, leaving 13 bases between them. Via the germline V gene (reference sequence), CDR1 is LNHDA and CDR2 SQIVND. The CDR3 spans 14 residues, from the cysteine through the phenylalanine. Of all the DNA, just the CDR3 is kept, 42 bases in frame from base 1. The study at large found these results: The classifier was reported to diagnose cytomegalovirus status with high specificity and sensitivity in both the original and validation cohorts. Approximately 18 rarely observed V segments, including chromosome 9 orphons, were excluded from the earlier analysis of almost 600 of the donors because counts were too low. According to a later genetic analysis, donors in an Asian-associated ancestry cluster had fewer N-insertions in productive TCRs than the approximately 650-donor mean. A later analysis found that most CMV-associated TCR beta chains appeared HLA-restricted, with HLA associations seemingly driven largely by CMV exposure. An earlier analysis of roughly 570 of the donors showed that most TCR beta V segments appeared in productive rearrangements either about 87% or about 30% of the time, which broadly matched IMGT annotations. In a later analysis, TCR association rates were found to vary across HLA loci, with the most associated TCRs seen for DRB1 alleles and the fewest for HLA-C alleles. Because some donors lacked HLA typing at each locus, the association tests relied only on the typed subset. A further reported finding was that TCR beta sequences accurately predicted the HLA-A and HLA-B alleles for most subjects in the first cohort. Several of the top co-occurrence clusters appeared to be linked to parvovirus B19, influenza, CMV and Epstein-Barr virus, according to a later analysis. It was suggested by the authors that the approach could potentially be generalized to other disease states and immunological phenotypes. In vitro tests confirmed that a few of the cytomegalovirus-associated TCR beta chains recognize cytomegalovirus antigens. At a false discovery rate of 0.05, a later analysis linked about 17,000 TCR beta sequences to specific HLA alleles. The study gave a list of over 150 TCR beta chains associated with cytomegalovirus. Immune exposure information for the cohort was limited to CMV serostatus. A group of highly shared sequence variants was considered likely to be a technical artifact of the sequencing pipeline. The presence/absence analyses assumed that sequencing depth was roughly uniform across donors, and that assumption may not be true. Compared with equally common non-associated chains, HLA-associated TCR beta chains in a later analysis were more clonally expanded and had lower generation probabilities. V-gene and J-gene trimming of TCR beta chains was associated with a missense DCLRE1C variant in a later genetic analysis, and the association was replicated in an independent cohort. The 87-base-pair reads could not distinguish some IMGT-functional V segments, including TRBV6-2 and TRBV6-3, so those segments were excluded. Most TCR sequences were observed very rarely across donors, whereas some public TCRs were present in many individuals. When HLA alleles, especially DR and DQ, strongly co-occurred, TCR associations were difficult to assign to individual alleles. Only TCR beta chains were sequenced in this cohort, and the absence of alpha or paired-chain data limited detectable features. Correlated functional status among segregating V segments might be attributable to linkage disequilibrium, but an unknown experimental factor could not be ruled out.

Sample: PBMCs. The sequence derives from a girl aged 2 to 9 in good health and CMV-seronegative. The V and J genes are TRBV19 and TRBJ1-1, and possibly TRBD1, on 6 matching bases. The CDR3 region reads CASSTYQGSTEAFF. The sequenced DNA is TGTGCCAGTAGTACGTACCAGGGGTCCACTGAAGCTTTCTTT. The reference TRBV19 and TRBJ1-1 proteins fill in what lies around the CDR3, so the full variable domain reads DGGITQSPKYLFRKEGQNVTLSCEQNLNHDAMYWYRQDPGQGLRLIYYSQIVNDFQKGDIAEGYSVSREKKESFPLTVTSAQKNPTAFYLCASSTYQGSTEAFFGQGTRLTVV.